These 5 T cell receptor beta chains share one sample of origin, sequenced in a study of T cell responses to AZD1222 COVID-19 vaccine. Here immunoSEQ multiplex PCR was the method, and the copy in TCRdb shows in-frame clones only, minus some. The repertoire has approximately 110,000 clones, about 86% of them found once; the top ten carry roughly 10%. The sample was peripheral blood, taken on day 0 of AZD1222 vaccination. The receptors come from an adult in good health.

This chain joins TRBV10-3 and TRBJ1-1; the D gene is possibly TRBD1 (5 bases). The germline V gene encodes CDR1 ENHRY and CDR2 SYGVKD. The ends were cut back, 5 bases at V and 4 bases at J, with 11 bases in the middle. CDR3 length: 13 amino acids. CDR3: CAISLEGTTEAFF. As DNA, the CDR3 is TGTGCCATCAGTTTGGAGGGGACCACTGAAGCTTTCTTT.

The genes are TRBV2 and TRBJ1-5; D ambiguous. The germline V gene encodes CDR1 SNHLY and CDR2 FYNNEI. V lost 4 bases, J lost 10 bases, and 17 bases lay in between. The CDR3 consists of 14 residues. CDR3 in amino acids: CASSADGGLLPQHF. Here the CDR3 DNA reads TGTGCCAGCAGTGCGGACGGAGGCCTTCTCCCCCAGCATTTT.

The CDR3 region is CASRSQFSNQPQHF. The CDR3 DNA reads TGTGCCAGTAGGAGTCAGTTTAGCAATCAGCCCCAGCATTTT. The rearrangement uses TRBV19 and TRBJ1-5, with D hard to call. The V end was cut by 6 bases, the J end by 0 bases, with 9 bases between. The CDR3 runs 14 residues. CDR1 and CDR2 from the germline V gene are LNHDA and SQIVND (reference sequence).

This chain links TRBV7-9 with TRBJ2-5; 10 bases match TRBD1. After removal of 5 bases from V and 6 bases from J, the junction contained 6 bases not matched to a gene. Germline lookup yields CDR1 SEHNR and CDR2 FQNEAQ (reference sequence). The CDR3 is 14 residues long. CDR3 sequence: CASSPDRGLQTQYF. CDR3 nucleotides: TGTGCCAGCAGCCCGGACAGGGGGTTGCAGACCCAGTACTTC.

The chain combines TRBV27 with TRBJ2-7, with D perhaps TRBD2 (5 bases). CDR1 is MNHEY and CDR2 is SMNVEV in the germline V gene (reference sequence). This CDR3 is 15 amino acids long. The V end was cut by 6 bases, the J end by 2 bases, with 17 bases between. The CDR3 nucleotides are TGTGCCAGCAGCCGAACACGTTACGGGACCTACGAGCAGTACTTC. Amino acids: CASSRTRYGTYEQYF.